Following are 18 T cell receptor beta chains from one sample sequenced in a study of cytomegalovirus exposure and HLA in healthy donors. The PCR contained 60 Vbeta and 13 Jbeta primers. Method: immunoSEQ multiplex PCR; TCRdb's copy keeps in-frame clones and lacks some. The sample holds about 170,000 clones, 73% seen once. What was sequenced was PBMCs. These TCRs come from a woman under 30 in good health and CMV-seropositive.

V gene TRBV4-2 combines with J gene TRBJ2-1, with 11 bases fitting TRBD2. Germline lookup yields CDR1 LGHNA and CDR2 YNFKEQ. V lost 1 base to trimming and J lost 8 bases; unmatched junction nucleotides: 4. The CDR3 has 15 residues. CDR3 loop: CASSQGGSGGDEQFF. The CDR3 DNA follows: TGTGCCAGCAGCCAAGGTGGTAGCGGGGGGGATGAGCAGTTCTTC.

The rearrangement uses TRBV11-2 and TRBJ2-7; 10 bases match TRBD2. The V gene's germline CDR1 is SGHAT and CDR2 FQNNGV. The length of the CDR3 is 19 residues. J lost 4 bases, V lost 1 base, and 16 bases had no gene match. The CDR3 is CASSLGPVNERGGKYEQYF. CDR3 bases: TGTGCCAGCAGCTTAGGTCCTGTGAACGAGCGGGGGGGGAAGTACGAGCAGTACTTC.

The chain combines TRBV7-9 with TRBJ2-5, with TRBD1 identical over 7 bases. Trimming took 5 bases from V and 5 from J; bases not matched to a gene: 8. The germline V gene encodes CDR1 SEHNR and CDR2 FQNEAQ (reference sequence). The CDR3 consists of 14 residues. CDR3 loop: CASSTQTGDETQYF. The CDR3 nucleotides read TGTGCCAGCAGCACACAAACAGGGGATGAGACCCAGTACTTC.

This chain uses TRBV5-4 with TRBJ1-4, with TRBD1 identical over 11 bases. CDR1 is SGHNT, CDR2 YYREEE, per germline (reference sequence). The CDR3 spans 16 residues. With V trimmed by 4 bases and J by 8 bases, 10 bases remained unmatched. CDR3 protein: CASSAKDRGLKEKLFF. Written as DNA, the CDR3 is TGTGCCAGCAGCGCTAAGGACAGGGGGCTGAAAGAAAAACTGTTTTTT. The full variable domain, rest sourced from reference TRBV5-4 and TRBJ1-4, is ETGVTQSPTHLIKTRGQQVTLRCSSQSGHNTVSWYQQALGQGPQFIFQYYREEENGRGNFPPRFSGLQFPNYSSELNVNALELDDSALYLCASSAKDRGLKEKLFFGSGTQLSVL.

Notes on this clone: Other DNA sequences in this sample translate to the same CDR3. Written as DNA, the CDR3 is TGTGCCAGCAGCTTTAGAGGAGATACGCAGTATTTT. Residues: CASSFRGDTQYF. V gene TRBV13 combines with J gene TRBJ2-3; D gene ambiguous. V shed 3 bases and J shed 5 bases, with 6 bases lying between them. CDR3 length: 12 residues. Germline V gene sequence: CDR1 PRHDT, CDR2 FYEKMQ (reference sequence).

This clone appeared a few times. The chain joins TRBV5-1 to TRBJ2-3; 10 bases are shared with TRBD2. The CDR3 loop spans 18 amino acids. Germline loops: CDR1 SGHRS, CDR2 YFSETQ. V gave up 3 bases and J gave up 0 bases; unmatched junction bases: 10. The chain's CDR3 is CASSSYQSGGVSTDTQYF. For the CDR3, the DNA is TGCGCCAGCAGCTCCTACCAGAGCGGGGGGGTTAGCACAGATACGCAGTATTTT.

The V gene is TRBV5-1, the J gene TRBJ2-7, with D maybe TRBD1 (6 bases). The germline V gene has CDR1 SGHRS and CDR2 YFSETQ. Deletions cut 4 bases from V and 4 bases from J, with 18 bases between. The CDR3 contains 15 residues. CDR3 nucleotides: TGCGCCAGCAGCCCTAGGGGGTCTTCCATTTACGAGCAGTACTTC. Translated: CASSPRGSSIYEQYF.

V gene TRBV25-1 combines with J gene TRBJ1-6; D possibly corresponds to TRBD1 (5 bases). The V end lost 3 bases, the J end lost 0 bases, and 9 bases lay between the germline ends. The CDR3 consists of 16 residues. CDR1 MGHDK and CDR2 SYGVNS come from the germline V gene. CDR3 bases: TGTGCCAGCAGTGATTCGGGGGGCTCCTATAATTCACCCCTCCACTTT. Protein sequence: CASSDSGGSYNSPLHF.

Points on this clone: Compared with germline, one end of the junction differs, possibly owing to a read error. The V and J genes are TRBV13 and TRBJ1-2, with a possible D match to TRBD1 (5 bases). CDR3 size: 17 residues. CDR1 is PRHDT and CDR2 is FYEKMQ in the germline V gene (reference sequence). CDR3 residues: CASTLARRGRDRNGYTF. CDR3 nucleotides: TGTGCCAGCACCTTAGCTAGAAGGGGCAGGGATCGTAATGGCTACACCTTC.

The genes are TRBV9 and TRBJ2-2; 9 bases agree with TRBD2. Looked up from germline, CDR1 is SGDLS and CDR2 is YYNGEE. V lost 0 bases and J lost 5; bases outside the gene matches: 8. The CDR3 has 17 residues. The CDR3 sequence: CASSVDSGGLGTGELFF. CDR3 bases: TGTGCCAGCAGCGTAGATAGCGGGGGACTCGGGACCGGGGAGCTGTTTTTT. The variable domain in full, with the rest retrieved from reference TRBV9 and TRBJ2-2, is DSGVTQTPKHLITATGQRVTLRCSPRSGDLSVYWYQQSLDQGLQFLIQYYNGEERAKGNILERFSAQQFPDLHSELNLSSLELGDSALYFCASSVDSGGLGTGELFFGEGSRLTVL.

The CDR3 loop is CASSLGRGRGYTF. CDR3 nucleotides: TGTGCCAGCAGTTTAGGGCGGGGTCGTGGCTACACCTTC. The chain has TRBV14 and TRBJ1-2, with D uncertain. Trimming pared 6 bases from V and 7 bases from J, leaving 15 bases between. Germline CDR1 is SGHDN and CDR2 is FVKESK. This CDR3 region has 13 residues.

The chain links TRBV30 to TRBJ1-3; weak D call: TRBD1 (6 bases). This CDR3 is 12 amino acids long. Trimming shortened V by 4 bases and J by 3 bases, and 7 bases separated the two germline ends. In germline, CDR1 is GTSNPN, CDR2 SVGIG (reference sequence). The CDR3 sequence is CAWTGVGNTIYF. The CDR3, as DNA: TGTGCCTGGACAGGGGTTGGAAACACCATATATTTT.

V is TRBV5-6 and J is TRBJ2-4; D might be TRBD2 (6 bases). The CDR3 has 15 residues. With 0 bases removed from V and 3 bases from J, the gap between germline ends came to 10 bases. Looked up from germline, CDR1 is SGHDT and CDR2 is YYEEEE. This CDR3 is CASSLGGTVKNIQYF. The CDR3 coding sequence is TGTGCCAGCAGCTTGGGAGGGACTGTCAAAAACATTCAGTACTTC.

The V gene is TRBV9, the J gene TRBJ2-2; possible D gene TRBD2, 5 bases. In germline, CDR1 is SGDLS, CDR2 YYNGEE. Trimming left V 3 bases short and J 2 bases short, with 11 bases between. CDR3 length: 15 amino acids. The CDR3 loop is CASSEGDHNTGELFF. The CDR3 DNA follows: TGTGCCAGCAGCGAGGGAGACCATAACACCGGGGAGCTGTTTTTT.

This clone was observed a few times. The chain has TRBV19 and TRBJ1-6, with 9 bases identical to TRBD1. The CDR3 totals 13 residues. Looked up from germline, CDR1 is LNHDA and CDR2 is SQIVND (reference sequence). V shed 5 bases and J 14 bases; nucleotides not matched to a gene: 7. CDR3 sequence: CASSPRDRASLHF. The CDR3 region has the DNA TGTGCCAGTAGTCCGAGGGACAGGGCTTCCCTCCACTTT.

The V gene is TRBV4-2, the J gene TRBJ2-3, with TRBD2 matching 8 bases. This CDR3 comprises 16 residues. Trimming at V came to 0 bases and at J to 5 bases, leaving 7 bases not matched to a gene. From germline, CDR1 is LGHNA and CDR2 YNFKEQ. CDR3 amino acids: CASSQDLSGGRDTQYF. The DNA of the CDR3 is TGTGCCAGCAGCCAAGATTTGTCGGGGGGGAGAGATACGCAGTATTTT.

J is TRBJ1-3 and V is TRBV7-2; 8 bases are shared with TRBD1. This CDR3 is built from 15 residues. The germline gives CDR1 SGHTA, CDR2 FQGNSA. Germline trimming cut 5 bases from V and 2 bases from J; bases unmatched to any gene: 5. The CDR3 here is CASSPTGDAGNTIYF. The CDR3 DNA reads as TGTGCCAGCAGCCCGACAGGGGATGCTGGAAACACCATATATTTT. The variable domain in full, completed from reference TRBV7-2 and TRBJ1-3, reads GAGVSQSPSNKVTEKGKDVELRCDPISGHTALYWYRQSLGQGLEFLIYFQGNSAPDKSGLPSDRFSAERTGGSVSTLTIQRTQQEDSAVYLCASSPTGDAGNTIYFGEGSWLTVV.

The J gene is TRBJ2-5, the V gene TRBV5-6; TRBD1 agrees at 12 bases. The CDR3 consists of 16 residues. Germline lookup yields CDR1 SGHDT and CDR2 YYEEEE. V lost 0 bases to trimming and J lost 1 base; unmatched junction nucleotides: 1. This CDR3 reads CASSLGDRGPQETQYF. The CDR3, as DNA: TGTGCCAGCAGCTTGGGGGACAGGGGGCCCCAAGAGACCCAGTACTTC.